This TCR beta chain was captured by sequencing in a study of T cell responses to AZD1222 COVID-19 vaccine (dated by TCRdb to 2020 to 2022). Study-level background: AZD1222 recipients with second doses at about 4 weeks or about 12 weeks were pooled, because spike-specific TCR depth and breadth did not differ between schedules. A total of about 240 trial participants underwent TCR sequencing, of whom 207 received two doses of AZD1222 and around 25 received two doses of the MenACWY control vaccine. Enrollment into the trials was organized by age into subgroups of 18-55, 56-69 and 70-plus years, and those subgroups contained roughly 150, 30 and 60 TCR-sequenced participants, respectively.

The CDR3 regions of human TCRbeta chains were analyzed by immunosequencing. Per the authors' processing: TCRs in the repertoires were compared against a reference library of SARS-CoV-2-specific TCRs that had been generated with the MIRA antigen-specificity platform. Breadth was defined as the fraction of unique TCRs that were SARS-CoV-2-associated, and depth was defined as the fraction of total T cells that were SARS-CoV-2-associated. Each spike-specific TCR was assigned to its reactive spike region and to a CD4 or CD8 class using the MIRA data. Log10-transformed breadth and depth values were compared by one-way ANOVA with Sidak's multiple comparisons tests. The table was pulled from immuneACCESS by TCRdb, which kept in-frame rearrangements only. Such tables lose some clones; where checked, under half of the loss comes from unresolved V genes, and the rest has no known cause. D and trimming were read from the DNA, whereas the V and J calls and clone size are those reported in that table. The sample table lists more than 95,000 clones, about 90% of them with a count of one. The top ten clones comprise approximately 4.5% of the sample.

The full study reports these points: Because no day 14 peak-response samples were available, the repertoires could be characterized only after the peak T cell response. Participants were mostly white British and included more females than males, and it was suggested by the authors that clonal diversity may have been underestimated. Reportedly, almost half of the unique spike-specific TCRs recognized epitopes lying outside the regions that are mutated in the B.1.351 and B.1.1.7 variants. Vaccine-associated CD4 TCRs spanned the whole spike protein, with dominant responses in regions 160-218 and 743-854. In the small 56-69-year group, the increase in depth fell short of significance, most likely because of low power. After two AZD1222 doses, both the breadth and the depth of spike-specific TCRs were significantly higher than at day 0 and than in MenACWY recipients. Conclusions about previously exposed vaccinees are limited, since just 5 to 7 AZD1222 recipients were seropositive for SARS-CoV-2 at baseline.

The time point label for this specimen denotes: baseline before first vaccination. Vaccinee samples were obtained from the UK trials COV001 and COV002, which included a single-blind randomized controlled phase 2/3 trial of AZD1222 (ChAdOx1 nCoV-19) in healthy adults. For TCRbeta chain sequencing, PBMC samples were collected from trial participants at day 0 and at day 28 after the second dose. This clone appeared a single time. This clone's antigen is unknown. The input lacks base qualities; no much larger clone sits a single base away. The TCR originated in an adult in good health. The sample here was peripheral blood, taken on day 0 of AZD1222 vaccination.

The DNA is as follows: TGCGCCAGCAGCTTTGGCCTCAATGAGCAGTTCTTC. This encodes CASSFGLNEQFF. Recombination connected TRBV5-1 to TRBJ2-1; the D gene lacks a confident call. The germline V gene gives CDR1 as SGHRS and CDR2 as YFSETQ. V is cut by 2 bases and J by 6 bases, and the space between the germline ends is 6 bases. The CDR3, cysteine through phenylalanine, is 12 amino acids long. The read is trimmed to its CDR3 DNA, 36 bases read in frame from base 1.